The 30 T cell receptor beta chains below all came from one sample that was sequenced in a study of T cell responses to AZD1222 COVID-19 vaccine. Assay used: immunoSEQ multiplex PCR; TCRdb lists only in-frame clones, some missing. This repertoire shows roughly 100,000 clones, roughly 86% found once; its top ten account for roughly 3.3%. The starting material was peripheral blood, obtained 28 days after the second dose of the MenACWY control vaccine. Receptor source: an adult who received the MenACWY meningococcal vaccine as a control.

This chain joins TRBV12-3 or TRBV12-4 and TRBJ2-1; D gene unclear. This CDR3 is built from 13 residues. The ends were cut back, 8 bases at V and 9 bases at J, with 17 bases in the middle. Here the CDR3 DNA reads TGTGCCAGCGGCGGATCATTGGGCGGTGAGCAGTTCTTC. Encoded protein: CASGGSLGGEQFF.

The V and J genes are TRBV6-2 or TRBV6-3 and TRBJ1-1; D gene unclear. With 4 bases removed from V and 4 bases from J, the gap between germline ends came to 4 bases. Germline values: CDR1 MNHEY, CDR2 SVGEGT. The CDR3 sequence is 11 residues long. As DNA, the CDR3 is TGTGCCAGCAGTTTCAGCACTGAAGCTTTCTTT. This translates into CASSFSTEAFF.

V and J are TRBV5-6 and TRBJ2-7; TRBD2 is a possible D gene (6 bases). The CDR3 has 17 residues. Trimming removed 0 bases at V and 4 bases at J, with 20 bases between. Per germline, CDR1 SGHDT and CDR2 YYEEEE. In nucleotides, the CDR3 is TGTGCCAGCAGCTTGGCGGTGAGAAGGGGACGGGGGTACGAGCAGTACTTC. Amino acid sequence: CASSLAVRRGRGYEQYF.

The chain carries TRBV19 and TRBJ1-5, with D possibly TRBD1 on 5 matching bases. V lost 7 bases and J lost 6, with 16 bases in between. The germline V gene encodes CDR1 LNHDA and CDR2 SQIVND (reference sequence). There are 14 residues in the CDR3. The CDR3 nucleotides read TGTGCCAGTAAGCATAGGGACGTGGGTCAGCCCCAGCATTTT. It encodes CASKHRDVGQPQHF.

The chain couples TRBV9 to TRBJ2-3, with D perhaps given as TRBD1 or TRBD2 (5 bases each). Germline V gene sequence: CDR1 SGDLS, CDR2 YYNGEE. The CDR3 has 15 residues. Trimming shortened V by 7 bases and J by 6 bases, and 21 bases separated the two germline ends. CDR3 coding DNA: TGTGCCAGCCTCCCCGGCTTGGGGGTTGGGGATACGCAGTATTTT. Protein product: CASLPGLGVGDTQYF.

The chain combines TRBV10-3 with TRBJ1-5; 7 bases align to TRBD1. This CDR3 region has 15 residues. The V gene end was trimmed by 6 bases and the J gene end by 0 bases; junction bases not matched to a gene: 5. Germline V gene data show CDR1 as ENHRY and CDR2 as SYGVKD. CDR3 in amino acids: CAISSGTASNQPQHF. CDR3 in DNA: TGTGCCATCAGCTCCGGGACAGCTAGCAATCAGCCCCAGCATTTT.

CDR3 residues: CARKVGGNTGELFF. CDR3 coding DNA: TGTGCCCGTAAAGTCGGGGGAAACACCGGGGAGCTGTTTTTT. The V and J genes are TRBV30 and TRBJ2-2, with a tentative D call TRBD2 (6 bases). Looked up from germline, CDR1 is GTSNPN and CDR2 is SVGIG (reference sequence). The ends were cut back, 8 bases at V and 2 bases at J, with 15 bases in the middle. The CDR3 totals 14 residues.

The chain couples TRBV6-6 to TRBJ1-1; the match to TRBD1 covers 8 bases. Trimming at V came to 5 bases and at J to 1 base, leaving 3 bases not matched to a gene. The CDR3 is 14 amino acids. CDR1 MNHNY and CDR2 SVGAGI come from the germline V gene (reference sequence). The CDR3 DNA reads as TGTGCCAGCAGTACAGGGGGTACGAACACTGAAGCTTTCTTT. As protein: CASSTGGTNTEAFF.

CDR3 nucleotides: TGTGCCAGCAGCCTCCGGGACAGGGGGTCCTACGAGCAGTACTTC. It yields the protein CASSLRDRGSYEQYF. This chain joins TRBV5-6 and TRBJ2-7; 11 nucleotides match TRBD1. The CDR3 contains 15 residues. CDR1 and CDR2 from the germline V gene are SGHDT and YYEEEE. Trimming took 4 bases from V and 1 from J; bases not matched to a gene: 4.

This chain links TRBV21-1 with TRBJ1-2; the tabulated D call, TRBD1, remains unverified against the DNA. TRBV21-1 is tagged as a pseudogene. This CDR3 has 17 residues. This chain's CDR3 is CASSKAPGQPAGYGYTF. The CDR3 DNA follows: TGTGCCAGCAGCAAAGCCCCGGGACAGCCAGCTGGCTATGGCTACACCTTC.

The chain links TRBV5-1 to TRBJ1-1; maybe TRBD1 (5 bases). From germline, CDR1 is SGHRS and CDR2 YFSETQ. The V end was cut by 6 bases, the J end by 5 bases, with 20 bases between. The CDR3 contains 15 residues. For the CDR3, the DNA is TGCGCCAGCATTCCCCAGGGCGGAAGGAATACTGAAGCTTTCTTT. This codes for CASIPQGGRNTEAFF.

This clone turned up a few times. The chain is built from TRBV11-1 and TRBJ2-7, with D unclear. This CDR3 comprises 14 residues. The germline V and J ends were trimmed by 5 bases and 0 bases, with 11 bases remaining between them. Germline V lookup: CDR1 SGHAT, CDR2 FQDESV (reference sequence). The CDR3 region is CASSHPGRSYEQYF. DNA of the CDR3: TGTGCCAGCAGCCATCCGGGCCGCTCCTACGAGCAGTACTTC.

The gene calls are TRBV6-5 and TRBJ1-1; no clear D gene. Germline CDR1 reads MNHEY; CDR2 reads SVGAGI. V lost 5 bases, J lost 0 bases, and 10 bases lay in between. The CDR3 totals 14 residues. The CDR3 reads CASSPGRMNTEAFF. Here the CDR3 DNA reads TGTGCCAGCAGTCCCGGACGGATGAACACTGAAGCTTTCTTT.

About this clone: Other DNA sequences within the sample encode an identical CDR3. The chain couples TRBV7-2 to TRBJ2-7; D is unresolved. V shed 5 bases and J shed 3 bases, with 8 bases lying between them. Germline CDR1 is SGHTA and CDR2 is FQGNSA. The CDR3 is 12 residues long. The CDR3 spells CASSLTDYEQYF. Written as DNA, the CDR3 is TGTGCCAGCAGCCTGACCGACTACGAGCAGTACTTC.

V gene TRBV19 combines with J gene TRBJ2-1, with D unresolved. There are 14 residues in the CDR3. Per the germline V gene, CDR1 is LNHDA and CDR2 is SQIVND (reference sequence). Trimming took 3 bases from V and 7 from J, leaving 13 bases between them. This CDR3 is CASSIGYIGNEQFF. CDR3 DNA sequence: TGTGCCAGTAGTATTGGTTATATCGGGAATGAGCAGTTCTTC.

V usage is TRBV30 and J usage is TRBJ1-5; TRBD1 matches 7 bases. Germline V lookup: CDR1 GTSNPN, CDR2 SVGIG (reference sequence). This CDR3 contains 13 residues. V lost 4 bases, J lost 0 bases, and 0 bases stayed unmatched. The CDR3 is CAWNRGSNQPQHF. CDR3 nucleotide sequence: TGTGCCTGGAACAGGGGTAGCAATCAGCCCCAGCATTTT.

This clone was seen just once. The chain uses TRBV28 and TRBJ2-2, with D perhaps matching TRBD2 (5 bases). Trimming pared 3 bases from V and 6 bases from J, leaving 11 bases between. The CDR3 length is 14 residues. CDR1 is MDHEN and CDR2 is SYDVKM in the germline V gene. The CDR3, as DNA: TGTGCCAGCAGTTTGGGAGAGCTCGCCGGGGAGCTGTTTTTT. Amino acid sequence: CASSLGELAGELFF.

This chain links TRBV6-5 with TRBJ2-7; D unresolved. The CDR3 has 13 amino acids. V lost 0 bases to trimming and J lost 3 bases, with 6 bases between them. The germline V gene encodes CDR1 MNHEY and CDR2 SVGAGI. The CDR3 bases are TGTGCCAGCAGTTACTCTGGCTTCTACGAGCAGTACTTC. This codes for CASSYSGFYEQYF.

V gene TRBV6-2 or TRBV6-3 combines with J gene TRBJ1-2; no clear D. The CDR3 spans 18 residues. Germline lookup yields CDR1 MNHEY and CDR2 SVGEGT. V lost 3 bases, J lost 5 bases, and 25 bases lay in between. The CDR3 DNA reads TGTGCCAGCAGTTATGTAGCCTGGCGGACGTTACCTCATTATGGCTACACCTTC. Translated, it gives CASSYVAWRTLPHYGYTF.

The chain uses TRBV2 and TRBJ1-5; D perhaps matches TRBD1 (6 bases). In germline, CDR1 is SNHLY, CDR2 FYNNEI. There are 14 residues in the CDR3. Trimming removed 6 bases at V and 1 base at J, with 10 bases between. As DNA, the CDR3 is TGTGCCAGCAGGGGACACCCAAGCAATCAGCCCCAGCATTTT. It specifies CASRGHPSNQPQHF.

In its sample, this clone was seen a few times. Distinct nucleotide sequences in the sample also encode this CDR3. The chain joins TRBV2 to TRBJ2-7; 7 bases map to TRBD2. The J segment lost 4 bases and the V segment lost 6 bases, leaving 0 bases of the junction unmatched. The CDR3 covers 11 residues. Looked up from germline, CDR1 is SNHLY and CDR2 is FYNNEI. The CDR3 here is CASSGRYEQYF. The CDR3 bases are TGTGCCAGCAGCGGGAGGTACGAGCAGTACTTC.

J is TRBJ2-1 and V is TRBV18, with 9 bases that match TRBD1. The V segment lost 4 bases and the J segment 2 bases; nucleotides outside the gene matches: 6. Per the germline V gene, CDR1 is KGHSH and CDR2 is LQKENI. The CDR3 loop spans 16 amino acids. The CDR3 loop is CASSRPDRGTYNEQFF. The DNA for the CDR3 is TGTGCCAGCTCACGACCTGACAGGGGGACCTACAATGAGCAGTTCTTC.

In DNA, the CDR3 is TGCGCCAGCAGCTTAGCTCGACTAGCGGGGGGCAGAGAGACCCAGTACTTC. It codes for CASSLARLAGGRETQYF. This chain joins TRBV5-1 and TRBJ2-5; TRBD2 matches 13 bases. Germline V gene sequence: CDR1 SGHRS, CDR2 YFSETQ. V dropped 2 bases and J dropped 4; count of bases not matched to a gene: 8. This CDR3 spans 17 amino acids.

The chain combines TRBV28 with TRBJ2-2; no reliable D call. V lost 1 base and J 3 bases, leaving 0 bases between the germline ends. The germline gives CDR1 MDHEN, CDR2 SYDVKM. The CDR3 covers 12 residues. CDR3 residues: CASSLYTGELFF. The CDR3 DNA follows: TGTGCCAGCAGTTTATACACCGGGGAGCTGTTTTTT.

This chain joins TRBV2 and TRBJ1-5, with D unclear. The germline gives CDR1 SNHLY, CDR2 FYNNEI. The CDR3 is 15 residues long. V lost 2 bases and J 0 bases, leaving 8 bases between the germline ends. CDR3 bases: TGTGCCAGCAGTGAAAGGGAGAATAGCAATCAGCCCCAGCATTTT. It specifies CASSERENSNQPQHF.

J is TRBJ1-1 and V is TRBV4-1, with D perhaps matching TRBD1 (5 bases). V gave up 0 bases and J gave up 0 bases, with 14 bases separating them. There are 17 residues in the CDR3. Germline V lookup: CDR1 MGHRA, CDR2 YSYEKL. CDR3 DNA: TGCGCCAGCAGCCAAGATGGCACAGGCTTTCTGAACACTGAAGCTTTCTTT. It codes for CASSQDGTGFLNTEAFF.

This chain uses TRBV6-5 with TRBJ1-4; 8 bases are shared with TRBD1. Losses at the gene ends were 2 bases for V and 11 bases for J; bases not matched to a gene: 4. Germline CDR1 MNHEY, CDR2 SVGAGI. The CDR3 totals 13 residues. CDR3 amino acids: CASSYDRGGKLFF. Here the CDR3 DNA reads TGTGCCAGCAGTTACGACAGGGGTGGGAAACTGTTTTTT.

The J gene is TRBJ1-1, the V gene TRBV29-1, with D perhaps TRBD1 (6 bases). The V end lost 6 bases, the J end lost 0 bases, and 11 bases lay between the germline ends. Germline lookup yields CDR1 SQVTM and CDR2 ANQGSEA. This CDR3 has 13 amino acids. Here the CDR3 DNA reads TGCAGCGTACGGGGGCAGGTGAACACTGAAGCTTTCTTT. It translates to CSVRGQVNTEAFF.

This sequence joins TRBV12-3 or TRBV12-4 and TRBJ2-7; weak D call: TRBD1 (6 bases). CDR3 length equals 13 residues. V was clipped by 6 bases and J by 4 bases, with 13 bases between them. The CDR3 DNA sequence: TGTGCCAGCAGGTGGACCAGGGGTTACGAGCAGTACTTC. Residues: CASRWTRGYEQYF.

This chain links TRBV19 with TRBJ1-1; 7 nucleotides align to TRBD1. This CDR3 is built from 13 residues. CDR1 is LNHDA and CDR2 is SQIVND in the germline V gene (reference sequence). The J segment lost 4 bases and the V segment lost 7 bases, leaving 6 bases of the junction unmatched. In nucleotides, the CDR3 is TGTGCCAGTAAAGCAGGGGGGATCACTGAAGCTTTCTTT. Translating gives CASKAGGITEAFF.